Listed below are T cell receptor beta chains from one sample, sequenced in a study of tumor-infiltrating lymphocytes in primary liver carcinoma. Each CDR3 protein is one row after TCRdb ran MiXCR on the multiplex PCR reads. The table has fewer than 350,000 distinct CDR3 sequences, 65% seen once. The source material was peripheral blood. All receptors come from a middle-aged man with primary liver carcinoma and hepatitis B virus infection. The CDR3 runs from the conserved cysteine through the conserved F or W. Fields, in order: D gene, J gene, clone size, V gene, CDR3 DNA, CDR3 protein. D genes are given only for firm matches. Size tells how often a clone was seen (once, few, many) or the class of an expanded clone, and some rows leave it out.

TRBD1 TRBJ1-2 . TRBV30 TGTGTCTGGAGCCTAACAGGGGACTATGGCTACACCTTC CVWSLTGDYGYTF
. TRBJ2-3 many TRBV12-3/TRBV12-4 TGTGCCAGCAGCCTGGGGGGCGTCAGTACGCAGTATTTT CASSLGGVSTQYF
. TRBJ2-2 few TRBV5-1 TGCGCCAGCAGTGATCAGGGCCGCGCGAACACCGGGGAGCTGTTTTTT CASSDQGRANTGELFF
. TRBJ2-2 . TRBV11-3 TGTGCCAGCAGCTTGCTCCTGGGGCTGTTTTTT CASSLLLGLFF
TRBD1 TRBJ2-7 few TRBV5-1 TGCGCCAGCAGCAAGGCAGGGGGCTACAACGAGCAGTACTTC CASSKAGGYNEQYF
. TRBJ2-3 . TRBV5-1 TGCGCCAGCAGCTTGGCCATAGGAGGAGATACGCAGTATTTT CASSLAIGGDTQYF
. TRBJ2-1 . TRBV5-1 TGCGCCAGCAGCTTGGTAAGCCTCCTGGGCTCCTACAATGAGCAGTTCTTC CASSLVSLLGSYNEQFF
TRBD1 TRBJ1-1 . TRBV11-2 TGTGCCGGCAGCTTACAGGGGATGAAAACTGGAGCTTTCTTT CAGSLQGMKTGAFF
TRBD1 TRBJ1-3 . TRBV28 TGTGCCAGCAGTCTGGGACAGTACTCTGGAAACACCATATATTTT CASSLGQYSGNTIYF
. TRBJ1-2 . TRBV14 TGTGCCAGCAGCCAAGATAGGGGCCGCCTGGGCTATGACTACACCTTC CASSQDRGRLGYDYTF
. TRBJ1-5 many TRBV18 TGTGCCAGCTCACCTACTTCGGGCAATCAGCCCCAGCATTTT CASSPTSGNQPQHF
. TRBJ2-2 . TRBV28 TGTGCCAGCACCGGGAGTCGAAGCGGGGAGCTGTTTTTT CASTGSRSGELFF
. TRBJ2-6 once TRBV29-1 TGCTGCGTTGAAGAAGTAAGGGCCTCTGGGGCCAACGTCCTTACTTTC CCVEEVRASGANVLTF
TRBD1 TRBJ2-5 once TRBV5-4 TGTGACGGCAGCTTGGGCCCGGGACAGGGCGGGACCGAGACCCAGTACTTC CDGSLGPGQGGTETQYF
. TRBJ1-1 . TRBV11-3 TGTGCCAGCATCTTTACGGGTTCGAGCACTGAAGCTTTCTTC CASIFTGSSTEAFF
. TRBJ2-7 many TRBV10-3 TGTGCCATCAGTGAGTCGACGGTCGCCTACGAGCAGTACTTC CAISESTVAYEQYF
TRBD2 TRBJ2-1 once TRBV11-1 TGTGCCGGCAGCCCCATAGCGGGAGTGTATTACAATGAGCATTTCTTC CAGSPIAGVYYNEHFF
. TRBJ1-4 many TRBV12-3/TRBV12-4 TGTGCCAGCAGGCCGGGACGGTTAAATGAAAAACTGTTTTTT CASRPGRLNEKLFF
TRBD1 TRBJ1-6 few TRBV10-3 TGTGCCATCAGATTAGGGACAGCCAATTCACCCCTCCACTTT CAIRLGTANSPLHF
. TRBJ2-7 . TRBV28 TGTGCCAGCAGGACCGGGAACCCCTACGAGCAGTACTTC CASRTGNPYEQYF
TRBD2 TRBJ2-1 . TRBV7-8 TGCGCCAGCAGCTTAGTAGTTACTAGCGGGAGATCCTACAATGAGCAGTTCTTC CASSLVVTSGRSYNEQFF
TRBD2 TRBJ2-3 few TRBV28 TGTGCCAGCGTGAGCGGGAGGCCGCACACAGATACGCAGTATTTT CASVSGRPHTDTQYF
. TRBJ2-1 . TRBV24-1 TGTGCCACCAGTGGGCGGAGGCTGGGGGCTTCAAATGAGCAGTTCTTC CATSGRRLGASNEQFF
. TRBJ2-2 . TRBV4-3 TGCGACAGCAGCCAAGTGCGGGTAGTCGGGGAGCTGTTTTTT CDSSQVRVVGELFF
. TRBJ2-6 . TRBV7-8 TGTGCCAGCAGCTTCGCCGGGCCGGGGGCCAACGTCCTGACTTTC CASSFAGPGANVLTF
. TRBJ1-1 . TRBV4-2 TGTGCAAGCAGCCAAGATCGCCCTCATACCACCCCTGAAGGTTTCTTT CASSQDRPHTTPEGFF
TRBD2 TRBJ2-7 . TRBV11-1 TGTGTAAGCAGCTACGGACTAGCGGGAGAAATGAGGGAGCAGTACTTC CVSSYGLAGEMREQYF
. TRBJ2-3 . TRBV29-1 TGCAGCGTGGTCTGGACGAGGAAGAGCACAGATACGCAATATTTT CSVVWTRKSTDTQYF
. TRBJ2-3 many TRBV29-1 TGCAGCGCCAGTCTGGCAGGGCAGAACACAGATACGCAGTATTTT CSASLAGQNTDTQYF
. TRBJ2-2 . TRBV11-2 TGTACCAGCAGCTTAGATCAGGCGACCGGGGAGCTGTTTTTT CTSSLDQATGELFF
. TRBJ2-5 . TRBV29-1 TGTAGCGTCACCGACGCTGGGAGTCCCGGCGAGACCCAGTACTTC CSVTDAGSPGETQYF
. TRBJ2-7 . TRBV12-3/TRBV12-4 TGTGCTAGCAGCTCGGGCAGGGCGTCCCTCTACGAGCAGTACTTC CASSSGRASLYEQYF
. TRBJ1-3 . TRBV11-3 TGTGCCAGCAGCTTGGGGTGCTCTGGAGACACCATATATTTT CASSLGCSGDTIYF
. TRBJ1-6 once TRBV29-1 TGCAGAGTTGCGGATGTGTTAGGATCACCCCTCCACTTT CRVADVLGSPLHF
. TRBJ2-7 . TRBV11-2 TGCGCCAGTAGCGCAACCCTCACCTACCAGCAGTACTTC CASSATLTYQQYF
TRBD2 TRBJ2-1 . TRBV7-9 TGTGCCAGCAGCTTGGGACTAGCAGGAGACGATGAGCAGTTCTTC CASSLGLAGDDEQFF
TRBD2 TRBJ2-1 . TRBV24-1 TGTGCCACCATGCGACGCGTGTCTAGCGGGAGTTATGAGCAGTTCTTC CATMRRVSSGSYEQFF
. TRBJ2-2 few TRBV24-1 TGTGCCTCCAGGGGTCAGGGCACCGGGGAGCTGTTTTTT CASRGQGTGELFF
. TRBJ1-4 many TRBV4-2 TGTGCCAGCAGCATCGGGGGTGGAACTAATGAAAAACTGTTTTTT CASSIGGGTNEKLFF
. TRBJ2-3 few TRBV11-2 TGTGCCAGCACCGCCCGTAGCGAGAGGAGGGGGGGGCCAGATACGCAGTATTTT CASTARSERRGGPDTQYF
. TRBJ2-5 few TRBV11-2 TGTGCCAGCAGCTTAGGGGGGGCGGAAAGCCAAGAGACCCAGTACTTC CASSLGGAESQETQYF
TRBD2 TRBJ2-3 . TRBV4-2 TGTGCCAGCAGCCAAGCATCGGGAGGTACAGATACGCAGTATTTT CASSQASGGTDTQYF
TRBD2 TRBJ2-1 . TRBV5-1 TGCGCCAGCAGCTTGCGGACTAGCGGGACCTCCTACAATGAGCAGTTCTTC CASSLRTSGTSYNEQFF
. TRBJ2-1 . TRBV28 TGTGCCAGCAGTTTAATTCCAGGCCACAATGAGCAGTTCTTC CASSLIPGHNEQFF
. TRBJ2-1 . TRBV21-1 TGTGCCAGCAGCAATAGTCGGAGGCTAAACAATGATCAGTTCTTC CASSNSRRLNNDQFF
. TRBJ2-7 few TRBV5-4 TGTGCCAGCAGCTATATCTCCGGACGGACCAACTACGAGCAGTACTTC CASSYISGRTNYEQYF
TRBD2 TRBJ2-5 many TRBV4-1 TGCGCCAGCAGCAAGGGGAGCGGGAACCAAGAGACCCAGTACTTC CASSKGSGNQETQYF
TRBD1 TRBJ2-7 many TRBV29-1 TGCAGCGTCAACAGGGGGCCCGGTGAGCAGTACTTC CSVNRGPGEQYF
. TRBJ2-5 few TRBV7-9 TGTGCCAGCAGCATCAGTAGCGAGACTCAGTACTTC CASSISSETQYF
TRBD1 TRBJ2-1 . TRBV28 TGTGCCAGCCACTCCAGGGGGCTTGGTGAGCAGTTCTTC CASHSRGLGEQFF
TRBD2 TRBJ2-7 . TRBV29-1 TGCAGCGTTGTGAGCGGGAGCTTCGACGAGCTGTACTTC CSVVSGSFDELYF
. TRBJ2-3 . TRBV7-6 TGTGCCAGCAGCTGGGAGTTTTTGGCTACGCAGTATTTT CASSWEFLATQYF
. TRBJ1-1 . TRBV4-1 TGTGCCAGCAGCCTAACAGAGCAGAACACTGAAGCTTTCTTT CASSLTEQNTEAFF
TRBD2 TRBJ2-3 . TRBV11-3 TGTTCCAGCAGCCGGGAGGCCCTACCCACAGATACGCAGTATTTT CSSSREALPTDTQYF